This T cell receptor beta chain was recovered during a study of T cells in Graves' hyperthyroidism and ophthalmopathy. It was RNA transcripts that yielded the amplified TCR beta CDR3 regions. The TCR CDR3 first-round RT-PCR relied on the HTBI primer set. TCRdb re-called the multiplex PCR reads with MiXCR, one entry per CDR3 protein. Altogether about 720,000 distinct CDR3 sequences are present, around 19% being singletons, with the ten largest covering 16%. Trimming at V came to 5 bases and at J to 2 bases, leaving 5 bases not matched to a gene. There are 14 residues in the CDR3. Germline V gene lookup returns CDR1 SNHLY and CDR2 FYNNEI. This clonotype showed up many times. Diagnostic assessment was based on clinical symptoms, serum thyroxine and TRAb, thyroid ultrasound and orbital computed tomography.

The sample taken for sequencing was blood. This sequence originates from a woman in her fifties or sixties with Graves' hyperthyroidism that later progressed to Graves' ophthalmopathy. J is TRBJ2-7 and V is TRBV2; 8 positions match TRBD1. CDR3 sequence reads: CASSQLRGPYEQYF. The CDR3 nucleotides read TGTGCCAGCAGTCAACTCAGGGGGCCCTACGAGCAGTACTTC.